This T cell receptor beta chain was documented in a study of blood T cell repertoires in COVID-19. Study at large: Material from acute and convalescent COVID-19 was sourced from the United States, Italy and Spain. T cells, B-cell-depleted T cells, or PBMCs supplied cDNA or gDNA.

In the original workflow: Using reference gene primer amplification, nucleated cell counts were estimated. Profiling relied on immunoSEQ multiplex PCR, and the TCRdb table lists in-frame clones only, not all of them. Clone size and V and J calls were adopted from that table, with D and trimming inferred from the DNA. The sample lists approximately 130,000 clones, about 83% seen once, with over 10% in the top ten. The CDR3 has 13 residues. Unmatched junction bases numbered 1, after V lost 0 bases and J lost 6 bases. Germline V gene data show CDR1 as GTSNPN and CDR2 as SVGIG (reference sequence). This rearrangement joins TRBV30 to TRBJ2-1, with TRBD2 identical over 8 bases. The specimen was peripheral blood. This receptor was taken from a human donor in a cohort sampled during active COVID-19. CDR3 in DNA: TGTGCCTGGAGTGTTCTAGCGGGCAATGAGCAGTTCTTC. Translated, it gives CAWSVLAGNEQFF.